Listed here is a single T cell receptor beta chain. Germline V gives CDR1 LGHDT, CDR2 YNNKEL (reference sequence). The CDR3 loop spans 13 amino acids. Trimming pared 4 bases from V and 3 bases from J, leaving 7 bases between. These data originate in a study of T cell responses to AZD1222 COVID-19 vaccine. Assay used: immunoSEQ multiplex PCR; TCRdb lists only in-frame clones, some missing. The table shows some 200,000 clones, with roughly 91% occurring only once. The rearrangement joins TRBV3-1 (or the pseudogene TRBV3-2) to TRBJ2-1; tentatively, D is TRBD2 (6 bases). The sequences come from peripheral blood, collected on day 0 of MenACWY control vaccination. The source of this sequence is an adult in good health. The CDR3 region is CASSLGGYNEQFF. The CDR3 coding sequence is TGTGCCAGCAGCCTCGGGGGCTACAATGAGCAGTTCTTC.